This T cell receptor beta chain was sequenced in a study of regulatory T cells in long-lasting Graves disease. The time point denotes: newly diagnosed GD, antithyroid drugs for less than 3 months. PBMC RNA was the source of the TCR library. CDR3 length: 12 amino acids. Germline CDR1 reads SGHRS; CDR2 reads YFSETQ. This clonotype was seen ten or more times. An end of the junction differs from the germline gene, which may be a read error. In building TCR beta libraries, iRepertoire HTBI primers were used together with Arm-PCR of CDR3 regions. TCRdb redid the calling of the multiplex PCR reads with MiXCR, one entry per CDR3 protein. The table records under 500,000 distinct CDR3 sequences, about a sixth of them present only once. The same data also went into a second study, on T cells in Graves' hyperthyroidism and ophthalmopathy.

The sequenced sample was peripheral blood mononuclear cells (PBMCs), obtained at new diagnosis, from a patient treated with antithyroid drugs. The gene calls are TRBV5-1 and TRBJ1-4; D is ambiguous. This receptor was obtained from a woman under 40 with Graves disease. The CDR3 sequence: CASSLDGEKLFF. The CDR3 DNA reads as TGTGCCAGCAGCTTGGATGGTGAAAAACTGTTTTTT.